The clone carrying this T cell receptor beta chain was detected once. The antigen is not known. CDR1 is LNHDA, CDR2 SQIVND, per germline (reference sequence). There are 14 residues in the CDR3. V was clipped by 6 bases and J by 6 bases; unmatched bases: 6. These data originate in a study of cytomegalovirus exposure and HLA in healthy donors. Overall study findings and caveats: There were 150 to 200 TCR beta chains listed as cytomegalovirus-associated. Among the most significant clusters, several appeared linked to common viral pathogens in a later analysis. The productive fraction for most TCR beta V segments was about 87% or about 30% in an earlier analysis.

The PCR was carried out with 60 Vbeta primers and 13 Jbeta primers. Clones were read by immunoSEQ multiplex PCR, and TCRdb kept only the in-frame ones, dropping some. The sample holds 50,000 to 70,000 clones, 65% to 90% seen once. This donor's CMV serostatus is unrecorded. This chain links TRBV19 with TRBJ2-1, with 9 bases that match TRBD2. What was sequenced was PBMCs. The clonotype originates from a human donor in good health. The CDR3 DNA is TGTGCCAGTAGGTACGGGACTAGCATCAATGAGCAGTTCTTC. It specifies CASRYGTSINEQFF.